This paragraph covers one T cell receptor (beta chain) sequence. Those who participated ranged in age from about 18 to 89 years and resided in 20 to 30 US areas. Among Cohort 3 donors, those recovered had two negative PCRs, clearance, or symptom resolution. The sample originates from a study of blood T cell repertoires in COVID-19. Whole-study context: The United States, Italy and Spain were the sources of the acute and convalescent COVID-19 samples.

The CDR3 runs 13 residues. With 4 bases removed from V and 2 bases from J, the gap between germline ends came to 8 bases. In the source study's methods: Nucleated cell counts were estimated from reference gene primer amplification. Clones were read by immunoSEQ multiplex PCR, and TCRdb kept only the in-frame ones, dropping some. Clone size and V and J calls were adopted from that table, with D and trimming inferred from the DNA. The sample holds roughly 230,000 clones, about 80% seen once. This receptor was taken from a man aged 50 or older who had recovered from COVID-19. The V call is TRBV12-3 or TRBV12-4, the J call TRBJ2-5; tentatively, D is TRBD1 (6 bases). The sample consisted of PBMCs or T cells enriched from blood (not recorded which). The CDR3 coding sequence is TGTGCCAGCAGTTCGACAGGTCAAGAGACCCAGTACTTC. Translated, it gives CASSSTGQETQYF.